This record covers a single T cell receptor (beta chain). The antigen remains unidentified. Measured with immunoSEQ multiplex PCR; TCRdb has only the in-frame clones, and not every one. Of 70,000 or so clones in the sample, roughly 92% were seen once. The data derive from a study of PD-1 blockade in classical Hodgkin lymphoma. CDR1 and CDR2 from the germline V gene are SGDLS and YYNGEE. V shed 4 bases, J shed 7 bases, and the junction held 14 bases outside the gene matches. This CDR3 comprises 19 residues. Study findings and constraints: The repertoire differences lack a defined cause, possibly disease activity or prior therapy. Newly diagnosed patients were said to have less baseline TCR diversity than healthy donors did.

Time point in this sample: newly diagnosed, previously untreated cHL patient sample. Comparison relied on PBMCs that came from newly diagnosed, untreated classical Hodgkin lymphoma. The TCR sequence derives from a human donor with classical Hodgkin lymphoma. The chain employs TRBV9 and TRBJ2-2; 15 bases fit TRBD2. The sequencing sample was made of peripheral blood mononuclear cells (PBMCs). The CDR3 sequence is CASSPRTSGGAGRGGELFF. The CDR3 nucleotides are TGTGCCAGCAGCCCTCGGACTAGCGGGGGGGCAGGCCGTGGCGGGGAGCTGTTTTTT.